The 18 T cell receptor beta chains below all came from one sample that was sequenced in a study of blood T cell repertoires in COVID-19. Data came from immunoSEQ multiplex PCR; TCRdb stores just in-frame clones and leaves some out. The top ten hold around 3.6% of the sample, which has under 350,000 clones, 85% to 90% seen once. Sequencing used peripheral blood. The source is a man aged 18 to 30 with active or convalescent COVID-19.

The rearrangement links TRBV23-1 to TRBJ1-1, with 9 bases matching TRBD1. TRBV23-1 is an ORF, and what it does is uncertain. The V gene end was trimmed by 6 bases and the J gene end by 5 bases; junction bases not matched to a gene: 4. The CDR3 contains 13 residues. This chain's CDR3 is CASRGQGFTEAFF. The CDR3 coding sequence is TGCGCCAGCAGGGGACAGGGTTTTACTGAAGCTTTCTTT.

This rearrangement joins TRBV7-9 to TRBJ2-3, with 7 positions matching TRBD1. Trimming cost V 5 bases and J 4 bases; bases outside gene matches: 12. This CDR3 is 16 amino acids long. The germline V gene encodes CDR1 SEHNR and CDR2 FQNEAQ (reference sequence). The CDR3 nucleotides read TGTGCCAGCAGCCGAAAAGTAAGCCAGGGGGCAGATACGCAGTATTTT. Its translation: CASSRKVSQGADTQYF.

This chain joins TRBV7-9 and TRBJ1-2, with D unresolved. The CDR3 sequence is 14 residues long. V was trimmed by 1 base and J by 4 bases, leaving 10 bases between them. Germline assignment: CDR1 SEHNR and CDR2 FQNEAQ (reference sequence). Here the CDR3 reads CASSLGLVGYGYTF. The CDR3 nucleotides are TGTGCCAGCAGCTTAGGCCTGGTCGGCTATGGCTACACCTTC.

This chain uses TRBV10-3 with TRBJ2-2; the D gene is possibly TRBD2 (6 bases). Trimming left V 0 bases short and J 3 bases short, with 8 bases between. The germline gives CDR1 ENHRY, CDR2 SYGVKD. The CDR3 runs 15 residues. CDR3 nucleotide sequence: TGTGCCATCAGTGAGTCGACTAGGGACACCGGGGAGCTGTTTTTT. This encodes CAISESTRDTGELFF.

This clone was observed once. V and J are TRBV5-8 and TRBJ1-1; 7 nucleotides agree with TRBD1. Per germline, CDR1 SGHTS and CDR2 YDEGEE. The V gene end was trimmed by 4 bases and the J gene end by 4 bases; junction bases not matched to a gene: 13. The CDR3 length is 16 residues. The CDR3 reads CASSPRRAGGSTEAFF. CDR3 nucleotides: TGTGCCAGCAGCCCCCGGAGGGCAGGGGGAAGCACTGAAGCTTTCTTT.

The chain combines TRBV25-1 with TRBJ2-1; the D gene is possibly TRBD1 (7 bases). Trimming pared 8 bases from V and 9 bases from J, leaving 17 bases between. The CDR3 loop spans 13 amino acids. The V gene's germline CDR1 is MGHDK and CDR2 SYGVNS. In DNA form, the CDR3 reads TGTGCCAGCGTTCAATACCAGGGGGGTGAGCAGTTCTTC. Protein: CASVQYQGGEQFF.

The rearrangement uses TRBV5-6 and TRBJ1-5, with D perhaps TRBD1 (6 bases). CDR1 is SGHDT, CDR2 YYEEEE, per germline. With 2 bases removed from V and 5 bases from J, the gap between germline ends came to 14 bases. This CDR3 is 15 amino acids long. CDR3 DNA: TGTGCCAGCAGCTTAGGGGGAGGGCTAGATCAGCCCCAGCATTTT. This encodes CASSLGGGLDQPQHF.

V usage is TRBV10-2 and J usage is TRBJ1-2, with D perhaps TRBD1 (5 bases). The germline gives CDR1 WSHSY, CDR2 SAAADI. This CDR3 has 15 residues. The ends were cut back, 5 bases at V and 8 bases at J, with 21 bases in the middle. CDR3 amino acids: CASSSPFRGVDGYTF. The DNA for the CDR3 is TGCGCCAGCAGTTCCCCCTTTCGGGGGGTCGACGGCTACACCTTC.

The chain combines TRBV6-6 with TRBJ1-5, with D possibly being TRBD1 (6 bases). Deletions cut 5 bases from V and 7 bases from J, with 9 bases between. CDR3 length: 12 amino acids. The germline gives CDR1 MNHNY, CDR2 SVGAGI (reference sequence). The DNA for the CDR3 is TGTGCCAGCAGTCTGGACAGACAGCCCCAGCATTTT. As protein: CASSLDRQPQHF.

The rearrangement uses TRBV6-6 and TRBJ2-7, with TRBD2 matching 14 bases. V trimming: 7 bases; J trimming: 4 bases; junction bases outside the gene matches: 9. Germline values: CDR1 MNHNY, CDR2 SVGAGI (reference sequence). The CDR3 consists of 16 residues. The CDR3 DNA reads TGTGCCAGCACTCCGACTAGCGGGAGGGCCGGTTACGAGCAGTACTTC. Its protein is CASTPTSGRAGYEQYF.

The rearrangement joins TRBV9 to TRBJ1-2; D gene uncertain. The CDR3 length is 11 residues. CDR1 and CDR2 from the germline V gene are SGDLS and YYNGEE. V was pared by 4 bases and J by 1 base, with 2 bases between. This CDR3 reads CASSHNYGYTF. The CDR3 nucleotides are TGTGCCAGCAGCCATAACTATGGCTACACCTTC.

The CDR3 here is CASSQVVGRKSYEQYF. CDR3 in DNA: TGCGCCAGCAGCCAAGTAGTCGGGAGAAAATCCTACGAGCAGTACTTC. J is TRBJ2-7 and V is TRBV4-3, with D possibly matching TRBD2 (6 bases). Deletions cut 1 base from V and 1 base from J, with 14 bases between. This CDR3 is built from 16 residues. Looked up from germline, CDR1 is LGHNA and CDR2 is YSLEER.

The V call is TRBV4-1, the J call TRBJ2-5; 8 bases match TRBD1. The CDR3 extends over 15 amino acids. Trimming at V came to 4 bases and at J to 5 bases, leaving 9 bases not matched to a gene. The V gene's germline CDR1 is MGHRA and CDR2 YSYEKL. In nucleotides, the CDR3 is TGCGCCAGCAGCCCACGACAGGGGATGGAGGAGACCCAGTACTTC. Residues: CASSPRQGMEETQYF.

DNA for the CDR3: TGTGCCAGCAGCAATGGGGGAGCGGGGGGGCCTGTAGAGCTGTTTTTT. Protein product: CASSNGGAGGPVELFF. The chain carries TRBV21-1 and TRBJ2-2; TRBD2, the D gene given by the table, was not confirmed from the DNA. TRBV21-1 counts as a pseudogene. CDR3 length equals 16 residues.

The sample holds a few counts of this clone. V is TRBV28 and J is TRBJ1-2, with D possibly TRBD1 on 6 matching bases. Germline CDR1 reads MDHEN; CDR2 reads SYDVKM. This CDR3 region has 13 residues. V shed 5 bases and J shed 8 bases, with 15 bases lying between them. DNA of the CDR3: TGTGCCAGCAGTCGAGGTCAGGGGTACGGCTACACCTTC. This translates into CASSRGQGYGYTF.

The CDR3 loop is CAWSVTGLSGYTF. CDR3 nucleotide sequence: TGTGCCTGGAGTGTAACAGGCCTGAGCGGCTACACCTTC. The V call is TRBV30, the J call TRBJ1-2; D perhaps matches TRBD1 (5 bases). Germline V CDR1 and CDR2: GTSNPN, SVGIG (reference sequence). Trimming shortened V by 0 bases and J by 8 bases, and 13 bases separated the two germline ends. The CDR3 sequence is 13 residues long.

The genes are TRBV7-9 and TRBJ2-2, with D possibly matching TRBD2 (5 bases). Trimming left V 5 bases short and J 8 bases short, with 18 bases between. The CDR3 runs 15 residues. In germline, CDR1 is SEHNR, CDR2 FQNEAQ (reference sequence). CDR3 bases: TGTGCCAGCAGCCGGTGGAGCGGCCAGAGAGGGGAGCTGTTTTTT. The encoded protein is CASSRWSGQRGELFF.

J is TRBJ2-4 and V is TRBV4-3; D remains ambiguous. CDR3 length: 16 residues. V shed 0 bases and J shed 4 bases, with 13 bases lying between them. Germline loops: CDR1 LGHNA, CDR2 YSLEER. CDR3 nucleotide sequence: TGCGCCAGCAGCCAAGAAATATTACAGCAGAAAAACATTCAGTACTTC. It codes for CASSQEILQQKNIQYF.